The rows below give T cell receptor beta chains drawn from one sample of a study of blood T cell repertoires in COVID-19. TCRdb's table, derived via immunoSEQ multiplex PCR, lists solely in-frame clones and lacks some. The sample lists 60,000 to 70,000 clones, roughly 90% seen once, with about 1.2% in the top ten. The sequenced sample was peripheral blood. The receptors stem from an older woman with acute or convalescent COVID-19. CDR3s include the opening cysteine and the closing phenylalanine or tryptophan. Fields, in order: clone size, D gene, J gene, V gene, CDR3 DNA, CDR3 protein. A D gene is named only where the DNA matches it firmly. Only part of the rows carry a size: once, few, many, or a class if the clone is expanded.

clone_size: once
d_call: TRBD1
j_call: TRBJ1-2
v_call: TRBV24-1
cdr3_nt: TGTGCCACCAGTGACCCCAGGACAGGCTATGGCTACACCTTC
cdr3_aa: CATSDPRTGYGYTF

clone_size: few
d_call: .
j_call: TRBJ1-1
v_call: TRBV7-9
cdr3_nt: TGTGCCAGCAGCTTCACAGAGAGCACTGAAGCTTTCTTT
cdr3_aa: CASSFTESTEAFF

clone_size: .
d_call: .
j_call: TRBJ1-1
v_call: TRBV6-5
cdr3_nt: TGTGCCAGCAGCTTAGCAAACACTGAAGCTTTCTTT
cdr3_aa: CASSLANTEAFF

clone_size: .
d_call: TRBD2
j_call: TRBJ2-3
v_call: TRBV9
cdr3_nt: TGTGCCAGCAGCGTAGGGGTTAGCGGGGGTGGAGATACGCAGTATTTT
cdr3_aa: CASSVGVSGGGDTQYF

clone_size: few
d_call: .
j_call: TRBJ1-1
v_call: TRBV6-2/TRBV6-3
cdr3_nt: TGTGCCAGCAGTTTGCTGGACAGCAACTTGAACACTGAAGCTTTCTTT
cdr3_aa: CASSLLDSNLNTEAFF

clone_size: few
d_call: .
j_call: TRBJ1-4
v_call: TRBV5-1
cdr3_nt: TGCGCCAGCAGCTTGAGGCCGGAGGAAAAACTGTTTTTT
cdr3_aa: CASSLRPEEKLFF

clone_size: few
d_call: .
j_call: TRBJ1-5
v_call: TRBV19
cdr3_nt: TGTGCCAGTAGTCCCCAGGGTGGCAATCAGCCCCAGCATTTT
cdr3_aa: CASSPQGGNQPQHF

clone_size: .
d_call: TRBD1
j_call: TRBJ1-1
v_call: TRBV10-1
cdr3_nt: TGCGCCAGCACTTTTACAGGGGACATGAACACTGAAGCTTTCTTT
cdr3_aa: CASTFTGDMNTEAFF

clone_size: .
d_call: .
j_call: TRBJ1-1
v_call: TRBV6-5
cdr3_nt: TGTGCCAGCAGCAGGGGTAACACTGAAGCTTTCTTT
cdr3_aa: CASSRGNTEAFF

clone_size: once
d_call: .
j_call: TRBJ1-4
v_call: TRBV5-1
cdr3_nt: TGCGCCAGCAGCTTACAGGTCCGAAGTGAAAAACTGTTTTTT
cdr3_aa: CASSLQVRSEKLFF